The 3 T cell receptor beta chains below all came from one sample that was sequenced in a study of blood T cell repertoires in COVID-19. Libraries were prepared by immunoSEQ multiplex PCR; TCRdb keeps only in-frame clonotypes and omits some of them. The sample includes about 330,000 clones, 80% to 90% of them seen just once. Specimen: PBMCs or T cells enriched from blood (not recorded which). These receptors were collected from a woman under 40 who had recovered from COVID-19.

This chain links TRBV25-1 with TRBJ1-2, with a tentative D call TRBD1 (5 bases). The CDR3 loop spans 15 amino acids. The ends were cut back, 0 bases at V and 4 bases at J, with 12 bases in the middle. Germline V gives CDR1 MGHDK, CDR2 SYGVNS. The CDR3, as DNA: TGTGCCAGCAGTGAATACCTAGGGGATTCCTATGGCTACACCTTC. Translated, it gives CASSEYLGDSYGYTF.

The rearrangement links TRBV30 to TRBJ2-7, with 7 bases matching TRBD1. This CDR3 region has 13 residues. Losses at the gene ends were 3 bases for V and 0 bases for J; bases not matched to a gene: 2. The V gene's germline CDR1 is GTSNPN and CDR2 SVGIG (reference sequence). This CDR3 reads CAWRAGGSYEQYF. The CDR3 DNA follows: TGTGCCTGGAGGGCAGGGGGCTCCTACGAGCAGTACTTC.

The rearrangement joins TRBV9 to TRBJ2-7, with TRBD2 identical over 8 bases. The CDR3 length is 15 residues. The V segment lost 3 bases and the J segment 6 bases; nucleotides outside the gene matches: 11. CDR1 and CDR2 from the germline V gene are SGDLS and YYNGEE. CDR3 nucleotides: TGTGCCAGCAGCGGCGGGGGGACGCTGGGCTCCGAGCAGTACTTC. Translated: CASSGGGTLGSEQYF.